This T cell receptor beta chain came from a study of beta chain features in type 1 diabetes. Study-wide points: Any PCR bias toward short templates would affect both groups alike. TCRB CDR3 length was moderately but significantly reduced in all four CD4+ subsets of Type 1 diabetes patients. At VDJ recombination sites, type 1 diabetes patients had fewer insertions and more deleted nucleotides. It was among patients, rather than healthy donors, that naive, central memory and Treg TCRB repertoires appeared more similar.

In all sorted populations, purity surpassed 98%. cDNA synthesis used the whole RNA isolate, giving expressed TCRB sequences. The protocol was immunoSEQ multiplex PCR, while the TCRdb copy is restricted to in-frame clones and leaves out a portion. Of hundreds of thousands of clones listed, over 14% are singletons. There are a few counts of this clone. What it binds is not known. V was pared by 7 bases and J by 7 bases, with 2 bases of the junction left unmatched. The CDR3 sequence is 11 residues long. Germline V CDR1 and CDR2: MGHDK, SYGVNS. The TCR originated in a man aged 18-30 years with type 1 diabetes. The chain carries TRBV25-1 and TRBJ1-1; TRBD1 aligns across 8 bases. What was sequenced was naive CD4+ T cells from blood. In nucleotides, the CDR3 is TGTGCCAGCACCGACAGGGGTGAAGCTTTCTTT. Amino acids: CASTDRGEAFF. Filled out from reference TRBV25-1 and TRBJ1-1, the complete variable domain reads EADIYQTPRYLVIGTGKKITLECSQTMGHDKMYWYQQDPGMELHLIHYSYGVNSTEKGDLSSESTVSRIRTEHFPLTLESARPSHTSQYLCASTDRGEAFFGQGTRLTVV.